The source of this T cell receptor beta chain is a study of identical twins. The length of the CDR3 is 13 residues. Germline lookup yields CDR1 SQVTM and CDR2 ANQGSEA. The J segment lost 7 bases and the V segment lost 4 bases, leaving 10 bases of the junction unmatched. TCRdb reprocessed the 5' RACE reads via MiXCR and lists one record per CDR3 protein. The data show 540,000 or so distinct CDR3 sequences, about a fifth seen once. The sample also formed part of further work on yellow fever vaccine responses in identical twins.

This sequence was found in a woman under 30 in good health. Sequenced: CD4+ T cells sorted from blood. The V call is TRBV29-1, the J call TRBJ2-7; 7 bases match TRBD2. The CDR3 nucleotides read TGCAGCGTTGGACTAGCCGGGAGGTGGGAGCAGTACTTC. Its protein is CSVGLAGRWEQYF.